A selection of T cell receptor beta chains follows, all from one sample in a study of response to subunit inactivated influenza vaccine. TCRdb recomputed calls from the RT-PCR reads with MiXCR, one row per CDR3 protein. The table shows about 650,000 distinct CDR3 sequences, with more than 15% occurring only once. Sequencing was performed on PBMCs from blood, taken 11 to 12 days after vaccination. The receptors shown here come from a man aged 45 to 65 who received an inactivated influenza vaccine. Each CDR3 is given with its conserved first and last residue. Each record gives: clone size, V gene, J gene, D gene, CDR3 protein, CDR3 DNA. D genes are given only for firm matches. Some rows mark clone size as missing; the rest say once, few, many or name a class of expanded clone.

clone_size: few
v_call: TRBV25-1
j_call: TRBJ2-3
d_call: TRBD2
cdr3_aa: CASSESWRSGRVSDTQYF
cdr3_nt: TGTGCCAGCAGTGAATCGTGGAGAAGCGGGAGGGTGTCAGATACGCAGTATTTT

clone_size: few
v_call: TRBV4-3
j_call: TRBJ1-6
d_call: NA
cdr3_aa: CASSQQFDSPLHF
cdr3_nt: TGCGCCAGCAGCCAGCAATTCGATTCACCCCTCCACTTT

clone_size: few
v_call: TRBV20-1
j_call: TRBJ1-3
d_call: NA
cdr3_aa: CSAIQGLASDTIYF
cdr3_nt: TGCAGTGCTATACAGGGATTGGCGTCTGACACCATATATTTT

clone_size: few
v_call: TRBV9
j_call: TRBJ2-2
d_call: TRBD2
cdr3_aa: CASSVATLAGGPGELFF
cdr3_nt: TGTGCCAGCAGCGTAGCTACCCTAGCGGGGGGGCCCGGGGAGCTGTTTTTT

clone_size: NA
v_call: TRBV7-2
j_call: TRBJ1-5
d_call: NA
cdr3_aa: CASSLGLTGNQPQHF
cdr3_nt: TGTGCCAGCAGCTTGGGATTAACAGGGAATCAGCCCCAGCATTTT

clone_size: few
v_call: TRBV9
j_call: TRBJ2-1
d_call: NA
cdr3_aa: CASSVAGTAIRAYNEQFF
cdr3_nt: TGTGCCAGCAGCGTAGCTGGGACCGCTATTCGGGCCTACAATGAGCAGTTCTTC

clone_size: NA
v_call: TRBV6-5
j_call: TRBJ1-1
d_call: NA
cdr3_aa: CASSSPGRLEAFF
cdr3_nt: TGTGCCAGCAGTTCCCCGGGACGGCTTGAAGCTTTCTTT

clone_size: NA
v_call: TRBV5-1
j_call: TRBJ2-6
d_call: NA
cdr3_aa: CASSLGDTLSSGANVLTF
cdr3_nt: TGCGCCAGCAGCCTCGGGGACACTCTGAGCTCTGGGGCCAACGTCCTGACTTTC

clone_size: NA
v_call: TRBV6-1
j_call: TRBJ2-1
d_call: TRBD2
cdr3_aa: CASSKLAGAYNEQFF
cdr3_nt: TGTGCCAGCAGTAAACTAGCGGGAGCCTACAATGAGCAGTTCTTC

clone_size: few
v_call: TRBV6-2/TRBV6-3
j_call: TRBJ2-5
d_call: TRBD1
cdr3_aa: CASLKDRGQETQYF
cdr3_nt: TGTGCCAGCCTAAAAGACAGGGGACAAGAGACCCAGTACTTC

clone_size: NA
v_call: TRBV7-2
j_call: TRBJ1-3
d_call: NA
cdr3_aa: CASSPGLLSGNTIYF
cdr3_nt: TGTGCCAGCAGCCCCGGACTGCTCTCTGGAAACACCATATATTTT

clone_size: NA
v_call: TRBV19
j_call: TRBJ1-6
d_call: NA
cdr3_aa: CASRSGVSQGSPLHF
cdr3_nt: TGTGCCAGTAGATCCGGGGTGTCTCAGGGTTCACCCCTCCACTTT

clone_size: NA
v_call: TRBV7-9
j_call: TRBJ2-1
d_call: TRBD2
cdr3_aa: CASSLAVLGRGNEQFF
cdr3_nt: TGTGCCAGCAGCTTAGCTGTTCTCGGGAGGGGAAATGAGCAGTTCTTC

clone_size: NA
v_call: TRBV5-1
j_call: TRBJ2-5
d_call: NA
cdr3_aa: CASSLDNRGSETQYF
cdr3_nt: TGCGCCAGCAGCTTGGATAACCGTGGGAGCGAGACCCAGTACTTC

clone_size: NA
v_call: TRBV6-2/TRBV6-3
j_call: TRBJ2-1
d_call: TRBD2
cdr3_aa: CASSYRAGEVGEQFF
cdr3_nt: TGTGCCAGCAGTTATCGAGCGGGGGAGGTGGGGGAGCAGTTCTTC

clone_size: NA
v_call: TRBV20-1
j_call: TRBJ1-5
d_call: NA
cdr3_aa: CSARSREDQPQHF
cdr3_nt: TGCAGTGCCAGATCGAGGGAGGATCAGCCCCAGCATTTT

clone_size: few
v_call: TRBV29-1
j_call: TRBJ2-3
d_call: TRBD2
cdr3_aa: CSVGTSGSTDTQYF
cdr3_nt: TGCAGCGTTGGGACTAGCGGATCTACAGATACGCAGTATTTT

clone_size: NA
v_call: TRBV20-1
j_call: TRBJ2-7
d_call: TRBD2
cdr3_aa: CSAPRTSGSRYEQYF
cdr3_nt: TGCAGTGCTCCCCGGACTAGCGGGAGCAGGTACGAGCAGTACTTC

clone_size: NA
v_call: TRBV9
j_call: TRBJ2-1
d_call: TRBD2
cdr3_aa: CASSASGTSVNEQFF
cdr3_nt: TGTGCCAGCAGCGCCTCCGGGACTAGTGTTAATGAGCAGTTCTTC

clone_size: few
v_call: TRBV5-1
j_call: TRBJ2-6
d_call: TRBD2
cdr3_aa: CASTGGGSSGANVLTF
cdr3_nt: TGCGCCAGCACGGGAGGTGGGAGCTCTGGGGCCAACGTCCTGACTTTC

clone_size: few
v_call: TRBV7-9
j_call: TRBJ2-3
d_call: TRBD2
cdr3_aa: CASSPSTSVDTQYF
cdr3_nt: TGTGCCAGCAGCCCGTCCACTAGCGTAGATACGCAGTATTTT

clone_size: few
v_call: TRBV28
j_call: TRBJ2-3
d_call: TRBD2
cdr3_aa: CASSPPSGTSGSWTQYF
cdr3_nt: TGTGCCAGCAGCCCACCCTCGGGGACTAGCGGGAGTTGGACGCAGTATTTT

clone_size: few
v_call: TRBV12-3/TRBV12-4
j_call: TRBJ2-7
d_call: NA
cdr3_aa: CASTPPSYEQYF
cdr3_nt: TGTGCCAGCACCCCACCTTCCTACGAGCAGTACTTC

clone_size: few
v_call: TRBV20-1
j_call: TRBJ2-7
d_call: TRBD1
cdr3_aa: CSARPRPGQGSEQYF
cdr3_nt: TGCAGTGCTAGACCGCGGCCGGGACAGGGATCTGAGCAGTACTTC

clone_size: once
v_call: TRBV5-4
j_call: TRBJ1-6
d_call: NA
cdr3_aa: CASSPGPPGYSPLHF
cdr3_nt: TGTGCCAGCAGCCCCGGGCCACCGGGGTATTCACCCCTCCACTTT

clone_size: many
v_call: TRBV12-3/TRBV12-4
j_call: TRBJ1-3
d_call: TRBD1
cdr3_aa: CASSRGDPRSGNTIYF
cdr3_nt: TGTGCCAGCAGCAGGGGGGACCCCCGCTCTGGAAACACCATATATTTT

clone_size: few
v_call: TRBV7-2
j_call: TRBJ2-3
d_call: TRBD2
cdr3_aa: CASSLGARGGGDTQYF
cdr3_nt: TGTGCCAGCAGCTTAGGTGCGCGGGGGGGTGGAGATACGCAGTATTTT

clone_size: NA
v_call: TRBV5-6
j_call: TRBJ2-7
d_call: NA
cdr3_aa: CASSLEVVRNGEQYF
cdr3_nt: TGTGCCAGCAGCTTGGAAGTGGTCCGTAATGGCGAGCAGTACTTC

clone_size: NA
v_call: TRBV24-1
j_call: TRBJ2-1
d_call: NA
cdr3_aa: CATSDPGPRGNEQFF
cdr3_nt: TGTGCCACCAGTGATCCGGGACCCCGCGGTAATGAGCAGTTCTTC

clone_size: NA
v_call: TRBV19
j_call: TRBJ1-1
d_call: NA
cdr3_aa: CASSSAGNTEAFF
cdr3_nt: TGTGCCAGTAGTTCGGCGGGGAACACTGAAGCTTTCTTT

clone_size: many
v_call: TRBV19
j_call: TRBJ1-5
d_call: TRBD1
cdr3_aa: CASRSTGQSNQPQHF
cdr3_nt: TGTGCCAGTAGATCGACAGGGCAGAGCAATCAGCCCCAGCATTTT

clone_size: many
v_call: TRBV4-3
j_call: TRBJ2-7
d_call: NA
cdr3_aa: CASSQDGRAYEQYF
cdr3_nt: TGCGCCAGCAGCCAAGACGGCAGGGCCTACGAGCAGTACTTC

clone_size: few
v_call: TRBV6-2/TRBV6-3
j_call: TRBJ2-1
d_call: TRBD1
cdr3_aa: CASRMTGGSYNEQFF
cdr3_nt: TGTGCCAGCAGGATGACAGGGGGCTCCTACAATGAGCAGTTCTTC

clone_size: NA
v_call: TRBV3-1
j_call: TRBJ2-5
d_call: TRBD1
cdr3_aa: CASSQSGQGIGETQYF
cdr3_nt: TGTGCCAGCAGCCAATCCGGACAGGGAATCGGGGAGACCCAGTACTTC

clone_size: few
v_call: TRBV6-2/TRBV6-3
j_call: TRBJ1-1
d_call: NA
cdr3_aa: CASSDRQEAFF
cdr3_nt: TGTGCCAGCAGTGACCGACAGGAAGCTTTCTTT

clone_size: many
v_call: TRBV5-1
j_call: TRBJ2-2
d_call: NA
cdr3_aa: CASSQRTAPNTGELFF
cdr3_nt: TGCGCCAGCAGCCAGAGGACGGCCCCGAACACCGGGGAGCTGTTTTTT

clone_size: few
v_call: TRBV6-2/TRBV6-3
j_call: TRBJ1-2
d_call: NA
cdr3_aa: CASRDLPQGPRGYTF
cdr3_nt: TGTGCCAGCAGAGATCTTCCACAGGGACCACGCGGCTACACCTTC

clone_size: few
v_call: TRBV6-2/TRBV6-3
j_call: TRBJ2-2
d_call: NA
cdr3_aa: CASTKRRDGELFF
cdr3_nt: TGTGCCAGCACCAAGAGGCGGGACGGGGAGCTGTTTTTT

clone_size: NA
v_call: TRBV7-6
j_call: TRBJ2-3
d_call: NA
cdr3_aa: CASSLASGRGNTDTQYF
cdr3_nt: TGTGCCAGCAGCTTAGCTAGCGGCAGGGGTAACACAGATACGCAGTATTTT

clone_size: NA
v_call: TRBV6-2/TRBV6-3
j_call: TRBJ2-4
d_call: NA
cdr3_aa: CASSYPGIAKNIQYF
cdr3_nt: TGTGCCAGCAGTTACCCGGGAATAGCCAAAAACATTCAGTACTTC

clone_size: NA
v_call: TRBV7-2
j_call: TRBJ2-5
d_call: NA
cdr3_aa: CASSLRVAGMKETQYF
cdr3_nt: TGTGCCAGCAGCTTAAGGGTGGCAGGGATGAAAGAGACCCAGTACTTC

clone_size: many
v_call: TRBV12-3/TRBV12-4
j_call: TRBJ2-7
d_call: TRBD2
cdr3_aa: CASSYGPGLAGALPPYEQYF
cdr3_nt: TGTGCCAGCAGTTACGGCCCGGGACTAGCGGGGGCCCTACCCCCCTACGAGCAGTACTTC

clone_size: few
v_call: TRBV19
j_call: TRBJ2-3
d_call: TRBD1
cdr3_aa: CASSPRVGQGSTDTQYF
cdr3_nt: TGTGCCAGTAGTCCTCGTGTGGGACAGGGATCCACAGATACGCAGTATTTT

clone_size: few
v_call: TRBV27
j_call: TRBJ2-7
d_call: TRBD2
cdr3_aa: CASSSGGIRSEQYF
cdr3_nt: TGTGCCAGCTCTAGCGGGGGAATCCGGAGCGAGCAGTACTTC

clone_size: NA
v_call: TRBV27
j_call: TRBJ2-7
d_call: NA
cdr3_aa: CASRSTPAVTYEQYF
cdr3_nt: TGTGCCAGCAGGTCGACTCCGGCGGTAACCTACGAGCAGTACTTC

clone_size: NA
v_call: TRBV5-1
j_call: TRBJ1-3
d_call: TRBD1
cdr3_aa: CASSLRGQGVIETGNTIYF
cdr3_nt: TGCGCCAGCAGCTTGCGCGGACAGGGAGTTATAGAGACCGGAAACACCATATATTTT

clone_size: many
v_call: TRBV6-1
j_call: TRBJ2-5
d_call: NA
cdr3_aa: CASSEVRVQETQYF
cdr3_nt: TGTGCCAGCAGTGAAGTTAGGGTCCAAGAGACCCAGTACTTC

clone_size: few
v_call: TRBV7-6
j_call: TRBJ2-3
d_call: NA
cdr3_aa: CASSFRHGEAGADTQYF
cdr3_nt: TGTGCCAGCAGCTTTCGTCACGGGGAGGCTGGGGCAGATACGCAGTATTTT

clone_size: few
v_call: TRBV20-1
j_call: TRBJ2-1
d_call: TRBD2
cdr3_aa: CSAQIPTSGSYEQFF
cdr3_nt: TGCAGTGCGCAAATCCCGACTAGCGGGAGCTATGAGCAGTTCTTC

clone_size: few
v_call: TRBV7-9
j_call: TRBJ2-7
d_call: NA
cdr3_aa: CASSLGMGGLSYEQYF
cdr3_nt: TGTGCCAGCAGCTTGGGCATGGGTGGACTCTCCTACGAGCAGTACTTC

clone_size: NA
v_call: TRBV4-2
j_call: TRBJ1-2
d_call: NA
cdr3_aa: CASSQEAGYTF
cdr3_nt: TGTGCCAGCAGCCAAGAAGCTGGCTACACCTTC

clone_size: NA
v_call: TRBV19
j_call: TRBJ2-1
d_call: NA
cdr3_aa: CATQPGLVNNEQFF
cdr3_nt: TGTGCCACCCAACCGGGACTTGTTAACAATGAGCAGTTCTTC

clone_size: NA
v_call: TRBV6-2/TRBV6-3
j_call: TRBJ2-1
d_call: TRBD2
cdr3_aa: CASSYPGQGLLAGGWYEQFF
cdr3_nt: TGTGCCAGCAGTTACCCGGGACAGGGATTACTAGCGGGAGGTTGGTATGAGCAGTTCTTC

clone_size: few
v_call: TRBV29-1
j_call: TRBJ1-1
d_call: TRBD1
cdr3_aa: CSARDRDSRMSFF
cdr3_nt: TGCAGCGCCAGAGACCGGGACAGCCGGATGAGTTTCTTT